This T cell receptor beta chain was recovered during a study of cytomegalovirus exposure and HLA in healthy donors listed by TCRdb under 2017. Background for the entire study: An earlier analysis of 587 of the donors reported 276 Gb of sequence data and around 110 million unique TCR beta sequences obtained from around 170 million T cells. In the later analysis, no new phenotypic data were used to find candidate immune exposures; instead, reliance was placed on TCR beta sequences and their occurrence across donors. To predict cytomegalovirus infection status, the study brought together high-throughput TCR immunosequencing, statistical association of individual TCRs with disease status, and machine learning. Across roughly 420 genotyped donors of the cohort, an average of approximately 240,000 unique TCR beta nucleotide sequences per donor were sequenced, and roughly 20% of those sequences were non-productive. Among the roughly 400 genotyped donors, about 83% belonged to the genetic ancestry cluster associated with self-reported Caucasian donors. The study aimed to test whether signatures of past pathogen exposure could be identified by cataloging public T cell receptors. Using immunosequencing, the study profiled T cell repertoires from 550 to 750 subjects and related those repertoires to cytomegalovirus serostatus. The number of typed donors differed by locus: roughly 629-640 for A, B, C, DRB1 and DQB1; 500 to 550 for DQA1; some 610 for DPA1; and 400 to 480 for DPB1. Class I and class II HLA loci were covered by the typing at four-digit resolution. A later analysis re-analyzed previously published TCR beta repertoires from 650 to 800 donors and added high-resolution HLA genotyping to study TCR occurrence patterns. In a later genetic analysis, genome-wide SNP genotypes for about three fifths of the roughly 670 donors were used, and that subset was treated as a discovery cohort. To decide whether each TCR beta V gene segment behaved as functional or pseudogenic, an earlier analysis of some 600 of the donors relied on high-throughput TCR beta sequencing. Roughly 300 gigabases of sequencing data and roughly 80 million unique TCR sequences made up an early release that covered over 550 HLA-typed donors. Alongside the repertoire data, information on donor age, sex, ethnicity and CMV serostatus was compiled. Besides the first cohort of under 700 subjects, a separate validation cohort made up of some 110 different subjects was used. All discovery cohort repertoires had been generated on a single sequencing platform. Four or five DR-DQ haplotypes were handled as single units for association and clustering, since linkage in the cohort was strong. The paper's findings and limits, for the study overall: In an earlier analysis of around 600 of the donors, most TCR beta V segments were observed in productive rearrangements about 87% or about 30% of the time, broadly matching IMGT annotations. Most TCR sequences were seen in very few donors, while some public TCRs were found in many individuals. Presence/absence analyses assumed roughly uniform sequencing depth across donors, an assumption that may not hold. The authors suggested that the approach could potentially be extended to other disease states and immunological phenotypes. According to a later analysis, most CMV-associated TCR beta chains appeared to be HLA-restricted, and the HLA associations seemed to be driven largely by CMV exposure. The cohort was sequenced for TCR beta chains only, and without alpha or paired-chain data the features that could be detected were limited. About 17 rarely observed V segments, including chromosome 9 orphons, were excluded from the earlier analysis of almost 600 of the donors because counts were too low. A later genetic analysis associated a missense DCLRE1C variant with V-gene and J-gene trimming of TCR beta chains, and an independent cohort replicated the association. According to a later analysis, parvovirus B19, influenza, CMV and Epstein-Barr virus appeared linked to several top co-occurrence clusters. According to a later analysis, TCR association rates differed among HLA loci, with DRB1 alleles showing the most associated TCRs and HLA-C alleles showing the fewest. A group of highly shared sequence variants was considered likely to be a technical artifact of the sequencing pipeline. A further reported finding was that TCR beta sequences accurately predicted the HLA-A and HLA-B alleles for most subjects in the first cohort. Specific HLA alleles were associated with some 15,000 TCR beta sequences at a false discovery rate of 0.05 in a later analysis. In a later analysis, HLA-associated TCR beta chains showed more clonal expansion and lower generation probabilities than non-associated chains that were equally common. In both the original and validation cohorts, the classifier was reported to diagnose cytomegalovirus status with high specificity and sensitivity. Because HLA typing was missing for some donors at each locus, association tests included only the typed subset. CMV serostatus was the only immune exposure information available for the cohort. Compared with the roughly 600-donor mean, donors in an Asian-associated ancestry cluster had fewer N-insertions in productive TCRs, according to a later genetic analysis. A few of the identified cytomegalovirus-associated TCR beta chains were confirmed in vitro to be specific for cytomegalovirus antigens. Assigning TCR associations to individual alleles was difficult when HLA alleles, especially DR and DQ, strongly co-occurred. Linkage disequilibrium might explain the correlated functional status among segregating V segments, but an unknown experimental factor could not be ruled out. In the study, 164 TCR beta chains were listed as associated with cytomegalovirus.

Libraries were constructed by the immunoSEQ multiplex PCR assay. The multiplex PCR relied on a mix of 60 forward primers for TCR Vbeta segments and 13 reverse primers for TCR Jbeta segments. Amplification of the CDR3 region of rearranged TCR beta genes was performed with a multiplex PCR assay on genomic DNA. On the Illumina HiSeq System, the amplified TCR beta libraries were sequenced as 87-base-pair reads. As for the original processing: A later analysis tallied tens of millions of unique TCR beta chains across the 700 or so repertoires, and some 10 million of those chains were shared by two or more donors. To remove PCR and sequencing errors, raw reads were error-corrected and collapsed into unique sequences using a nearest-neighbor algorithm that merged closely related sequences. Alignment of CDR3 sequences to IMGT reference sequences was used to assign V, D and J gene segments. For a sequence to be retained, at least a six-nucleotide match to both a V gene segment and a J gene segment was required. A rearrangement was called productive if the CDR3 had no stop codons and remained in frame with V and J, and every other rearrangement was called non-productive. CDR3 was defined according to IMGT convention as the region running from the second conserved V-encoded cysteine to the conserved J-encoded phenylalanine. The earlier analysis of approximately 500 of the donors excluded sequences that lacked an unambiguous match to a single V gene segment. In an earlier analysis of approximately 560 of the donors, a V segment was called functional when productive rearrangements were above 56.7%, and segregating when the standard deviation between donors exceeded 5%. To diagnose cytomegalovirus status from the catalog of TCR beta chain sequences, a statistical classification framework was built. A later analysis assigned V and J genes by comparing TCR nucleotide sequences with IMGT/GENE-DB human TR gene sequences. A later analysis assigned CDR3 sequences and most-parsimonious VDJ recombination scenarios with the TCRdist pipeline. A later analysis defined each TCR beta chain by its CDR3 amino acid sequence plus V-gene family, and excluded reads lacking a unique V-gene family. In a later analysis, 550 to 650 highly shared, low-generation-probability nucleotide sequences were removed to address suspected cross-contamination and a sequencing artifact. In a later analysis, a clonal expansion index was calculated for each public chain from normalized within-repertoire ranks of inferred template counts. In a later analysis, generation probabilities were computed using a VDJ recombination model fitted to out-of-frame rearrangements, and the results were checked against IGoR. In a later analysis, TCR-TCR, TCR-HLA and TCR-CMV co-occurrence was scored with hypergeometric tests, and a repertoire-size bias correction was applied to TCR pairs. To estimate false discovery rates, a later analysis permuted the HLA or CMV assignments 20 times. In a later analysis, co-occurring TCRs were grouped using DBSCAN, and TCRdist sequence similarity was added for clustering within HLA-allele-positive subsets. Co-occurrence clustering excluded repertoires with fewer than 30,000 or more than 120,000 public chains, plus five with anomalous nucleotide sharing. This immuneACCESS table, as held by TCRdb, lists in-frame sequences with V and J called but not all clones. Of the missing ones, under half trace to an unresolved V gene in checked studies; the others have no known cause. The DNA gave D and trimming, while V, J and clone size come from that table. This sample holds around 80,000 clones; approximately 60% were observed only once. 4% to 4.5% of the sample goes to the ten largest clones.

About this clone itself: The antigen this receptor binds is unknown. No quality values exist for individual bases; no much larger clone is one base distant.

In total, approximately 610 healthy bone marrow donors made up the cohort. At the time of sampling, all cohort members were nominally healthy, though unrecorded immune exposures were likely present. The donor was CMV seropositive and was included in the group of 290 or so seropositive cohort members. Every donor gave a peripheral blood sample, and the peripheral blood mononuclear cells from that sample were used for TCR beta sequencing. Genomic DNA was extracted from the blood cell samples with the Qiagen DNeasy Blood Extraction Kit. Sequenced input: PBMCs. This clonotype was obtained from a male donor in good health and CMV-seropositive.

The nucleotides are TGTGCCTGGGGCCCAACCCGATCGACTCGTAGGGAGCAGTACTTC. Protein translation: CAWGPTRSTRREQYF. This receptor chain uses TRBV30 and TRBJ2-7; no D gene is confidently identified. The V and J ends are trimmed by 5 bases and 7 bases, leaving 24 bases between them. Spanning cysteine to phenylalanine, the CDR3 consists of 15 amino acids. The entry retains the CDR3 DNA only, 45 bases that are in frame from base 1. For CDR1 and CDR2, the germline V gene (reference sequence) lists GTSNPN and SVGIG. Full variable domain (CDR3 extended with the reference TRBV30 and TRBJ2-7 proteins): SQTIHQWPATLVQPVGSPLSLECTVEGTSNPNLYWYRQAAGRGLQLLFYSVGIGQISSEVPQNLSASRPQDRQFILSSKKLLLSDSGFYLCAWGPTRSTRREQYFGPGTRLTVT.